This T cell receptor (beta chain) stems from a study of T cells in localized non-small cell lung cancer. Method: immunoSEQ multiplex PCR; TCRdb's copy keeps in-frame clones and lacks some. The data show some 4,100 clones, more than 20% seen once. This clone occurred many times. Its cognate antigen is unknown. Study-level findings and limits: It was uninvolved adjacent lung that showed the highest T cell clonality, exceeding tumor.

The CDR3 loop spans 14 amino acids. Germline V gives CDR1 SGHNT, CDR2 YENEEA. V dropped 5 bases and J dropped 2; count of bases not matched to a gene: 4. The gene calls are TRBV11-3 and TRBJ2-7, with 9 bases that match TRBD1. The input for sequencing was lung tumor tissue, taken before any cancer treatment. This TCR was recovered from a female donor over 55 with stage I lung adenocarcinoma. The chain's CDR3 is CASSMTGGPYEQYF. The CDR3 DNA sequence: TGTGCCAGCAGCATGACAGGGGGGCCCTACGAGCAGTACTTC.